The 20 T cell receptor beta chains given below trace back to one sample, sequenced in a study of blood T cells in healthy people across ages (dated by TCRdb to the mid-2010s). Preparation of the library involved 5' RACE. The sample was run on an Illumina HiSeq 2500. A second PCR of about 6 to 11 cycles was performed with a sample-barcoded 5' primer and a J-beta primer mix. TCRdb's own reprocessing of the public reads used fastp at Q25 and MiXCR and kept productive beta chains. Every entry covers one CDR3 protein and lists the most common genes and DNA from its rows. Here the sample has roughly 1,500,000 distinct CDR3 sequences; almost 35% occur a single time. Approximately 11% of the sample is in the top ten clones. The sequenced material came from blood. The receptors shown here come from a woman aged 30 to 39 in good health.

This clonotype has just a few counts. The J gene is TRBJ2-1, the V gene TRBV27; TRBD2 is a possible D gene (5 bases). Germline V gene sequence: CDR1 MNHEY, CDR2 SMNVEV (reference sequence). This CDR3 comprises 17 residues. Trimming took 1 base from V and 2 from J, leaving 15 bases between them. CDR3 bases: TGTGCCAGCAGTTTATGGGGTTGCGGGTCCACCTACAATGAGCAGTTCTTC. Amino acids: CASSLWGCGSTYNEQFF.

The V and J genes are TRBV4-1 and TRBJ1-1, with D unclear. This CDR3 has 16 amino acids. V lost 3 bases, J lost 1 base, and 15 bases lay in between. Germline CDR1 reads MGHRA; CDR2 reads YSYEKL. CDR3 in DNA: TGCGCCAGCAGCCACCTATCGGAACACGGGAACACTGAAGCTTTCTTT. Its protein product is CASSHLSEHGNTEAFF.

This clonotype was counted a few times. V gene TRBV5-5 combines with J gene TRBJ2-7; the D gene is possibly TRBD2 (7 bases). The CDR3 length is 14 residues. The V and J ends lost 3 bases and 2 bases respectively, with 12 bases between them. CDR1 SGHKS and CDR2 YYEKEE come from the germline V gene (reference sequence). The CDR3 here is CASSWGGHPYEQYF. DNA for the CDR3: TGTGCCAGCAGCTGGGGGGGACACCCCTACGAGCAGTACTTC.

To note about this clonotype: With a much larger clone just one base away, this may be a read error. The chain employs TRBV27 and TRBJ2-7; 7 bases are a match to TRBD1. Germline V gene lookup returns CDR1 MNHEY and CDR2 SMNVEV (reference sequence). The CDR3 extends over 14 amino acids. The CDR3 sequence is CASSSDRPSYGQYF. CDR3 coding DNA: TGTGCCAGCAGTTCGGACAGGCCCTCCTACGGGCAGTACTTC.

The chain employs TRBV28 and TRBJ2-7; 9 positions agree with TRBD2. Germline V gene sequence: CDR1 MDHEN, CDR2 SYDVKM. This CDR3 is 14 amino acids long. With 3 bases clipped from V and 5 bases from J, the junction kept 5 bases outside the gene matches. The CDR3 DNA reads as TGTGCCAGCAGTTTGGTAGAGCGGGGGGACGAGCAGTACTTC. The encoded protein is CASSLVERGDEQYF. Looking up the rest from reference TRBV28 and TRBJ2-7 gives the full variable domain: DVKVTQSSRYLVKRTGEKVFLECVQDMDHENMFWYRQDPGLGLRLIYFSYDVKMKEKGDIPEGYSVSREKKERFSLILESASTNQTSMYLCASSLVERGDEQYFGPGTRLTVT.

As for this clonotype: A much more abundant neighbour one base away suggests this may be a read error. V is TRBV29-1 and J is TRBJ2-4; D gene ambiguous. The DNA end is more similar to TRBJ2-7, so the J call may be wrong. The CDR3 loop spans 14 amino acids. Germline V CDR1 and CDR2: SQVTM, ANQGSEA. The CDR3 region is CSVDEGQPTYEQYF. The DNA of the CDR3 is TGCAGCGTTGATGAAGGCCAACCGACCTACGAGCAGTACTTC.

This clonotype has more than one count but fewer than ten. The chain combines TRBV9 with TRBJ2-4; D perhaps matches TRBD2 (5 bases). Judging by the DNA end, TRBJ2-7 fits better; the J call may be wrong. The CDR3 covers 15 residues. Germline lookup yields CDR1 SGDLS and CDR2 YYNGEE. The CDR3 coding sequence is TGTGCCAGCAGCGTAGATGGTGGAGGAGCGTCCGAGCAGTACTTC. Encoded protein: CASSVDGGGASEQYF.

This clonotype was seen at least ten times. V is TRBV20-1 and J is TRBJ2-7; 11 bases are shared with TRBD1. The CDR3 totals 13 residues. In germline, CDR1 is DFQATT, CDR2 SNEGSKA (reference sequence). V shed 6 bases and J 1 base; nucleotides not matched to a gene: 2. The CDR3 region is CSAGTGGSYEQYF. DNA of the CDR3: TGCAGTGCGGGGACAGGGGGGTCCTACGAGCAGTACTTC.

In this sample, this clonotype turned up a few times. This chain joins TRBV6-4 and TRBJ2-1; 8 nucleotides align to TRBD2. The CDR3 spans 15 residues. Unmatched junction bases numbered 10, after V lost 5 bases and J lost 7 bases. Germline V gene lookup returns CDR1 MRHNA and CDR2 SNTAGT. The DNA of the CDR3 is TGTGCCAGCAGTCATTACAGCGGGAGAAGAAATGAGCAGTTCTTC. It specifies CASSHYSGRRNEQFF.

This sequence joins TRBV5-1 and TRBJ2-1; 9 bases fit TRBD2. This CDR3 contains 15 residues. The germline V gene has CDR1 SGHRS and CDR2 YFSETQ. Germline trimming cut 2 bases from V and 5 bases from J; bases unmatched to any gene: 5. In DNA form, the CDR3 reads TGCGCCAGCAGCTTCTCTAGCGGGGCCAACAATGAGCAGTTCTTC. Its translation: CASSFSSGANNEQFF.

This chain connects TRBV12-3 or TRBV12-4 to TRBJ2-1; TRBD2 is a possible D gene (7 bases). With 1 base removed from V and 9 bases from J, the gap between germline ends came to 22 bases. CDR3 length: 17 amino acids. The CDR3 spells CASSLGGGLPNLGEQFF. The CDR3 DNA sequence: TGTGCCAGCAGTTTAGGGGGGGGGCTCCCAAATTTGGGTGAGCAGTTCTTC.

This clonotype has at least ten counts. This chain joins TRBV7-9 and TRBJ2-5, with 11 bases fitting TRBD2. CDR1 is SEHNR and CDR2 is FQNEAQ in the germline V gene (reference sequence). This CDR3 region has 16 residues. J gave up 4 bases and V 5 bases, and 9 bases lay outside the gene matches. CDR3 residues: CASSVYSGGAGETQYF. The DNA of the CDR3 is TGTGCCAGCAGCGTCTATAGCGGGGGGGCCGGAGAGACCCAGTACTTC.

The chain is built from TRBV7-9 and TRBJ2-3; TRBD2 agrees at 8 bases. Trimming cost V 1 base and J 4 bases; bases outside gene matches: 7. Germline loops: CDR1 SEHNR, CDR2 FQNEAQ (reference sequence). The CDR3 length is 16 residues. The CDR3 protein is CASSLGISGDSDTQYF. In nucleotides, the CDR3 is TGTGCCAGCAGCTTAGGGATTAGCGGGGACTCAGATACGCAGTATTTT.

J is TRBJ1-1 and V is TRBV29-1; 9 bases line up with TRBD1. V shed 7 bases, J shed 5 bases, and the junction held 11 bases outside the gene matches. The CDR3 consists of 14 residues. Germline CDR1 SQVTM, CDR2 ANQGSEA. CDR3: CSAKRQGEGTEAFF. The CDR3 region has the DNA TGCAGCGCTAAGCGACAGGGGGAAGGAACTGAAGCTTTCTTT. The full variable domain, rest sourced from reference TRBV29-1 and TRBJ1-1, is SAVISQKPSRDICQRGTSLTIQCQVDSQVTMMFWYRQQPGQSLTLIATANQGSEATYESGFVIDKFPISRPNLTFSTLTVSNMSPEDSSIYLCSAKRQGEGTEAFFGQGTRLTVV.

V gene TRBV20-1 combines with J gene TRBJ2-3; 8 bases align to TRBD1. This CDR3 contains 15 residues. The junction had 7 bases not matched to a gene; V was cut back by 5 bases and J by 0 bases. Germline CDR1 is DFQATT and CDR2 is SNEGSKA (reference sequence). The CDR3 nucleotides read TGCAGTGCTCCCCCAGGGGGCAGAAGCACAGATACGCAGTATTTT. Its protein product is CSAPPGGRSTDTQYF.

The genes are TRBV25-1 and TRBJ2-2; D is uncertain. Germline assignment: CDR1 MGHDK and CDR2 SYGVNS. The V end was cut by 7 bases, the J end by 7 bases, with 10 bases between. This CDR3 region has 12 residues. The CDR3, as DNA: TGTGCCAGCAAGAGACCGAACGGGGAGCTGTTTTTT. Residues: CASKRPNGELFF.

The sample holds one count of this clonotype. The chain carries TRBV25-1 and TRBJ1-1; D unclear. In germline, CDR1 is MGHDK, CDR2 SYGVNS. The V end lost 3 bases, the J end lost 4 bases, and 15 bases lay between the germline ends. The CDR3 has 15 residues. This CDR3 is CASSETGVMSTEAFF. CDR3 coding DNA: TGTGCCAGCAGTGAGACCGGGGTAATGAGCACTGAAGCTTTCTTT.

This clonotype came up many times. J is TRBJ2-5 and V is TRBV29-1, with D unresolved. CDR3 length: 13 amino acids. In germline, CDR1 is SQVTM, CDR2 ANQGSEA. V gave up 7 bases and J gave up 6 bases, with 18 bases separating them. CDR3: CSAHSDPSQTQYF. DNA of the CDR3: TGCAGCGCCCACTCGGACCCGAGCCAGACCCAGTACTTC.

V and J are TRBV13 and TRBJ1-4; the D gene is possibly TRBD1 (5 bases). V was shortened by 0 bases and J by 5 bases, with 13 bases between the two germline ends. This CDR3 region has 16 residues. Germline loops: CDR1 PRHDT, CDR2 FYEKMQ (reference sequence). The CDR3: CASSLGHLGGNEKLFF. In DNA, the CDR3 is TGTGCCAGCAGCTTAGGCCATTTGGGGGGAAATGAAAAACTGTTTTTT.

Only a few counts were recorded for this clonotype. Sequence at one end of the junction differs from germline and may be a read error. The CDR3 is CSASEGPKYGYTF. DNA for the CDR3: TGCAGTGCTAGTGAAGGGCCTAAGTATGGCTACACCTTC. This sequence joins TRBV20-1 and TRBJ1-2; no reliable D call. The CDR3 is 13 amino acids. CDR1 DFQATT and CDR2 SNEGSKA come from the germline V gene (reference sequence).